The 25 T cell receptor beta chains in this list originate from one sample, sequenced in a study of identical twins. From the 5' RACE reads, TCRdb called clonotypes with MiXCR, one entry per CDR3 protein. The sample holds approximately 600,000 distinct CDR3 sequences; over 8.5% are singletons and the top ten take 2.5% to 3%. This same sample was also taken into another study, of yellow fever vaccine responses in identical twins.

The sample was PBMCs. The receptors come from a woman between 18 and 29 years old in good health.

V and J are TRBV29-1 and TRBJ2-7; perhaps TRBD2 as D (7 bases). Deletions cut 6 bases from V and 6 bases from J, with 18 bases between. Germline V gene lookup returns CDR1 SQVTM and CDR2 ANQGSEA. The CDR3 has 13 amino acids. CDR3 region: CSVSGRAGAEQYF. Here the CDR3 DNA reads TGCAGCGTGAGTGGCAGGGCGGGGGCCGAGCAGTACTTC.

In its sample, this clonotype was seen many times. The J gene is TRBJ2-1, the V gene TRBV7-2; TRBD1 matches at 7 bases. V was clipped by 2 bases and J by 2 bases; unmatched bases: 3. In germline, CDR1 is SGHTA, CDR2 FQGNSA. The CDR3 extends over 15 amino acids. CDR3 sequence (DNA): TGTGCCAGCAGCTTAACGACAGGGACCTACAATGAGCAGTTCTTC. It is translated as CASSLTTGTYNEQFF.

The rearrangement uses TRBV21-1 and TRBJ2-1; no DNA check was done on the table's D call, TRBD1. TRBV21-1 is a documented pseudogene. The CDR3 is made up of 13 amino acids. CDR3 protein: CASNNGQNNEQFF. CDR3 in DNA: TGTGCCAGCAACAACGGACAAAACAATGAGCAGTTCTTC.

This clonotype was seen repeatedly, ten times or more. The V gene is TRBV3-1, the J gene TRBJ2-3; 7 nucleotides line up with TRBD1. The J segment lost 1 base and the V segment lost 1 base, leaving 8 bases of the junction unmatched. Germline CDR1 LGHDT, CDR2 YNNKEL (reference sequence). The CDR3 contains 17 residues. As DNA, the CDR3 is TGTGCCAGCAGCCAAGTGGTTACAGGGGATGGCACAGATACGCAGTATTTT. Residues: CASSQVVTGDGTDTQYF.

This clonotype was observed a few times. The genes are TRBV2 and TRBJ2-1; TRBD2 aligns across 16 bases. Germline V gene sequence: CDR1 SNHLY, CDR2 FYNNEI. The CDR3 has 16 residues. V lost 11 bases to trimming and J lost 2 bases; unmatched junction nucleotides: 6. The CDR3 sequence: CAGGLAGGPTYNEQFF. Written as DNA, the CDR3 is TGTGCCGGGGGACTAGCGGGAGGGCCCACCTACAATGAGCAGTTCTTC.

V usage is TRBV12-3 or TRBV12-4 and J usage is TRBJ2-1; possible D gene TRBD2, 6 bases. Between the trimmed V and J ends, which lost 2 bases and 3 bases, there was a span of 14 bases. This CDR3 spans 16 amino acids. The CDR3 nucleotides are TGTGCCAGCAGTTTAATGATATCGGGAGTCTACAATGAGCAGTTCTTC. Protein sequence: CASSLMISGVYNEQFF.

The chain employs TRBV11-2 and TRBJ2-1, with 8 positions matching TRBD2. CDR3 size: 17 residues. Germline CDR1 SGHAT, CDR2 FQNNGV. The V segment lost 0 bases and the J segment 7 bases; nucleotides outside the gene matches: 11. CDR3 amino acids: CASSLEGRAGDQNEQFF. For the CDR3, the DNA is TGTGCCAGCAGCTTAGAGGGACGAGCGGGAGACCAAAATGAGCAGTTCTTC.

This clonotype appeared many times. The CDR3 coding sequence is TGTGCCAGCAGTTTGCAGGGTTGGACCGGGGAGCTGTTTTTT. Translating gives CASSLQGWTGELFF. V and J are TRBV12-3 or TRBV12-4 and TRBJ2-2; D perhaps matches TRBD1 (5 bases). The CDR3 is 14 amino acids. Trimming left V 3 bases short and J 5 bases short, with 10 bases between.

The CDR3 nucleotides are TGTGCCAGCAGCCCCACATCGGCCTCCTACGAGCAGTACTTC. Translating gives CASSPTSASYEQYF. The genes are TRBV6-1 and TRBJ2-7; D is ambiguous. V was pared by 6 bases and J by 0 bases, with 12 bases between. This CDR3 is 14 amino acids long. Germline loops: CDR1 MNHNS, CDR2 SASEGT.

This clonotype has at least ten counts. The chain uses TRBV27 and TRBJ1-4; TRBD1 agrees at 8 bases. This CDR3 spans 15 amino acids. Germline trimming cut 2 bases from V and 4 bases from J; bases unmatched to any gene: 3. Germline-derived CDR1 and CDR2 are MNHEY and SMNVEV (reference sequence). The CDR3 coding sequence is TGTGCCAGCAGTTTAGGGGACAGGATTAATGAAAAACTGTTTTTT. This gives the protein CASSLGDRINEKLFF.

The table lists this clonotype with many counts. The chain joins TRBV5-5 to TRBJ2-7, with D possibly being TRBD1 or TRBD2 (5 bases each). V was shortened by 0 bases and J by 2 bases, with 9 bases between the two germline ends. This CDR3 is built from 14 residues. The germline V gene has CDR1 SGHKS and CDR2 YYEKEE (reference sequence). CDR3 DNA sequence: TGTGCCAGCAGCTTGGTTGGGGGACCCTACGAGCAGTACTTC. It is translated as CASSLVGGPYEQYF. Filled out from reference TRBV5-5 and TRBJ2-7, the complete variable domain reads DAGVTQSPTHLIKTRGQQVTLRCSPISGHKSVSWYQQVLGQGPQFIFQYYEKEERGRGNFPDRFSARQFPNYSSELNVNALLLGDSALYLCASSLVGGPYEQYFGPGTRLTVT.

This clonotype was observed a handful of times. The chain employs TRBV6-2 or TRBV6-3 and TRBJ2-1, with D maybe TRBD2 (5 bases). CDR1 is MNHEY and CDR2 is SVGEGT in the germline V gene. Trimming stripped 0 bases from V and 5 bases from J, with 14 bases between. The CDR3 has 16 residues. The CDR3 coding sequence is TGTGCCAGCAGTTACTCGTATAGGGAGAGGGACAATGAGCAGTTCTTC. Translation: CASSYSYRERDNEQFF.

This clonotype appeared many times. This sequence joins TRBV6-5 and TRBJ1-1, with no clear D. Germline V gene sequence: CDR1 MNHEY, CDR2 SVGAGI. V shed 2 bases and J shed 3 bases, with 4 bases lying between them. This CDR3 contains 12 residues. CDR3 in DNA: TGTGCCAGCAGTTACAGGGACACTGAAGCTTTCTTT. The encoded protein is CASSYRDTEAFF.

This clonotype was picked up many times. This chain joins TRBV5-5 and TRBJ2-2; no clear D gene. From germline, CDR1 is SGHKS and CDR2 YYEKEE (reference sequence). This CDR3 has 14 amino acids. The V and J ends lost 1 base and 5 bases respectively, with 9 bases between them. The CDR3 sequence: CASSLFRETGELFF. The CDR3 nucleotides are TGTGCCAGCAGCTTGTTTAGGGAAACCGGGGAGCTGTTTTTT.

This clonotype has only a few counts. The CDR3 loop is CASSSGQGRGAPRQFF. The CDR3 DNA sequence: TGTGCCAGCAGCTCAGGACAAGGGCGGGGGGCCCCGAGGCAGTTCTTC. The chain is built from TRBV7-2 and TRBJ2-1; 8 bases agree with TRBD2. The V gene end was trimmed by 4 bases and the J gene end by 12 bases; junction bases not matched to a gene: 17. The CDR3 sequence is 16 residues long. Germline CDR1 reads SGHTA; CDR2 reads FQGNSA.

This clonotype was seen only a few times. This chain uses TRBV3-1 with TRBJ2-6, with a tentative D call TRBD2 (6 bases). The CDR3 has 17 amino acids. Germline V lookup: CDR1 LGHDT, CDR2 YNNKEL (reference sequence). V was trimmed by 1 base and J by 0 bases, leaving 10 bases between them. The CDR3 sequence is CASSQAGSGSGANVLTF. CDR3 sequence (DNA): TGTGCCAGCAGCCAAGCTGGTAGCGGCTCTGGGGCCAACGTCCTGACTTTC.

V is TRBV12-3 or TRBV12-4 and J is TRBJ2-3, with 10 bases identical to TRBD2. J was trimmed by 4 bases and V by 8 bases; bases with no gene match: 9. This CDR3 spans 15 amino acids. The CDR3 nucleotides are TGTGCCAGCTCCTTAGCGGGGGGCCGTGCAGATACGCAGTATTTT. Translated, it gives CASSLAGGRADTQYF.

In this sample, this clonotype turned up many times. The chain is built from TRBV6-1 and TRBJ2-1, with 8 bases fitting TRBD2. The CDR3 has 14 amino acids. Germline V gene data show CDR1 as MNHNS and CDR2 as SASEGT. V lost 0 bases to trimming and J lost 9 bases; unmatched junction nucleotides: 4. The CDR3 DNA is TGTGCCAGCAGTGAAGCAGCGGGAGCATTTGAGCAGTTCTTC. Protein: CASSEAAGAFEQFF.

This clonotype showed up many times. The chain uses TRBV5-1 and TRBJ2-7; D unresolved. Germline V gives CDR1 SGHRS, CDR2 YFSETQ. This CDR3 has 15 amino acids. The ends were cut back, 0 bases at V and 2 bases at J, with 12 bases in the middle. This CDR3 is CASSLVAGSTYEQYF. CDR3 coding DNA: TGCGCCAGCAGCTTGGTAGCAGGTTCAACCTACGAGCAGTACTTC.

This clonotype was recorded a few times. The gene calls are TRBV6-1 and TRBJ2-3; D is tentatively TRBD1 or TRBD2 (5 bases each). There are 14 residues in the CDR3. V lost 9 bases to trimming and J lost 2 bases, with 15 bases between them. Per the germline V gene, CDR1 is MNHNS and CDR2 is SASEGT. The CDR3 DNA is TGTGCCAGTCAGGCTTCGGGGACCACAGATACGCAGTATTTT. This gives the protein CASQASGTTDTQYF.

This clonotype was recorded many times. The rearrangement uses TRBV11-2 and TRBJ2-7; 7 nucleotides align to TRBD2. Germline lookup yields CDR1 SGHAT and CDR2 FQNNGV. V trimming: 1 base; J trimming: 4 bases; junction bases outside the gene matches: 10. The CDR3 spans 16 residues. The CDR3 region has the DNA TGTGCCAGCAGCTTAGTTCGTGCGGCGGGAGTTTACGAGCAGTACTTC. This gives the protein CASSLVRAAGVYEQYF. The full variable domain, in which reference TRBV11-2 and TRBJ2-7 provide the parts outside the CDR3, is EAGVAQSPRYKIIEKRQSVAFWCNPISGHATLYWYQQILGQGPKLLIQFQNNGVVDDSQLPKDRFSAERLKGVDSTLKIQPAKLEDSAVYLCASSLVRAAGVYEQYFGPGTRLTVT.

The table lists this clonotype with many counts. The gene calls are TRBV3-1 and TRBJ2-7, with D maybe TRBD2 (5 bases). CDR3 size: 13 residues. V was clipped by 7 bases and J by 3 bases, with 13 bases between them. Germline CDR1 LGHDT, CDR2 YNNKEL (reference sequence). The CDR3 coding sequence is TGTGCCAGCACCGCGGGTGCGGGCTACGAGCAGTACTTC. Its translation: CASTAGAGYEQYF.

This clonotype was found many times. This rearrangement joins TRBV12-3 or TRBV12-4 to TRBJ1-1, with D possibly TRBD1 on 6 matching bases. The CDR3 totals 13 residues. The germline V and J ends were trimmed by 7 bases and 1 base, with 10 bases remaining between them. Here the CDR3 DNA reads TGTGCCAGCACTTGGACAGAGAACACTGAAGCTTTCTTT. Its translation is CASTWTENTEAFF.

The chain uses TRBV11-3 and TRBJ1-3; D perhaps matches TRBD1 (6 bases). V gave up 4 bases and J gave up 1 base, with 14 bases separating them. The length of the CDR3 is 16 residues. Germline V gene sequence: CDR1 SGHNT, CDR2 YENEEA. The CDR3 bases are TGTGCCAGCAGCTCCGCTGGGAGGGGGTCTGGAAACACCATATATTTT. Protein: CASSSAGRGSGNTIYF.

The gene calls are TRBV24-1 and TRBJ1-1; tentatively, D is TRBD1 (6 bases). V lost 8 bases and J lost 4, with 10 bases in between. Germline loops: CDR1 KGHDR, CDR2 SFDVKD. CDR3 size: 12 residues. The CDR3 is CATTGVITEAFF. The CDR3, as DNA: TGTGCCACCACAGGGGTTATCACTGAAGCTTTCTTT.